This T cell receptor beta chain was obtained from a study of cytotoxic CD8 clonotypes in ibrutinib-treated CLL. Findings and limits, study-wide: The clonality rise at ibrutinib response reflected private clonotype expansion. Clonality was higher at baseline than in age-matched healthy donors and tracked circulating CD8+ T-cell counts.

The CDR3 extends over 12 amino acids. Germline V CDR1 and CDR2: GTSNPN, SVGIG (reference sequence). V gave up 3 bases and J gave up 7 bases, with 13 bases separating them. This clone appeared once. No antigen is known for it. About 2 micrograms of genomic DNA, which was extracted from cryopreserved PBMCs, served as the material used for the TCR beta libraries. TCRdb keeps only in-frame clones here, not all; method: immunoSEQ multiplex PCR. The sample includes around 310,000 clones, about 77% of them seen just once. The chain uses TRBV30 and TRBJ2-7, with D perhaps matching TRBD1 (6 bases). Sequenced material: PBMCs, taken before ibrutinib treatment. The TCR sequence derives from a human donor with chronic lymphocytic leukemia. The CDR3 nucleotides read TGTGCCTGGAGCAGGGGAGCGCAGGAGCAGTACTTC. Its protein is CAWSRGAQEQYF.